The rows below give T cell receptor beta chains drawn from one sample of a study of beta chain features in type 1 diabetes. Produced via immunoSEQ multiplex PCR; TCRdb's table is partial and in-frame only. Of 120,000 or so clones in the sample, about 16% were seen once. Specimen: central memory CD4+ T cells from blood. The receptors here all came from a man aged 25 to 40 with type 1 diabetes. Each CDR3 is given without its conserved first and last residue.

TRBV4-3	ASSRSSGQAEETYEQY
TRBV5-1	ASSLAGSIRETQY
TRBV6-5	ASGDSTYEQY
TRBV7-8	ASSFNGETQY
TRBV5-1	ASRDRDANEKLF
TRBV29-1	SCTWGQGGNQPQH
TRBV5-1	ASSRTNAAETQY
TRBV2	ASQRGDYTGELF
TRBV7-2	ASSLRQFQETQY
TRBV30	AWSAYQDGSGGNSPLH
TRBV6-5	ASTEGTKGETQY
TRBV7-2	ASSLIQASYEQY
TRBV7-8	ASSGPRDPRGQPQH
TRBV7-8	ASSLEGGTFSGNTIY
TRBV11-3	ASSGLEDYGYT
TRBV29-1	SVDASGGDTYGYT
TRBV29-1	SVASFGSLGNTIY
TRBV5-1	ASSLETGVSTEAF
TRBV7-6	ASSLVAGDANYGYT
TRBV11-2	ASSLGTNQETQY
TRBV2	ASSGSSGVVDTQY
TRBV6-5	ASSLTAAQSNRF
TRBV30	AWSQWSNYGYT
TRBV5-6	ASSLEGTDTQY
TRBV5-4	ASSLAGSQETQY
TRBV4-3	ASSQDHYSGRGAETQY
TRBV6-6	ASRTGVDQETQY
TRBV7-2	ASSSDRAGKTQY
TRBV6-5	ASSAGKGVRTEAF
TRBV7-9	ASSRTGGGTDTQY
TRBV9	ASSVQRKEAVLNQPQH
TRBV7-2	ASSPQWGNDLH
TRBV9	ASLPDSLTHGYT
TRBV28	ASSRGASQETQY
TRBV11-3	ASSPSRVTETQY
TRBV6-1	ASSEDRDTYEQY
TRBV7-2	ASSRGQQETQY
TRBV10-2	ASSDGGPYGYT
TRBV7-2	ASSPRQGRFYNEQF
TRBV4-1	ASSQGEQGASADYEQY
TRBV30	AWAGGSYGYT
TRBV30	AFSGQAAAGDTQY
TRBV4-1	ASSRFEGIFDTGELF
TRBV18	ASSPRETQY
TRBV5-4	ASSADSYEQY
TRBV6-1	ASSEYSQH
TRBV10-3	AIRDQATYEQY
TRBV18	ASSPGGDNEQF
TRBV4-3	ASSLSGLEGTQY
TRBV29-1	SVEGQGREKLF
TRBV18	ASSPPVGGNTKNIQY
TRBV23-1	ASSQWSEQPQH
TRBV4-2	ASSQGSGKTYEQY
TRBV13	ASSLEGKGLSGANVLT
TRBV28	ASRWDSRELF
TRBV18	ASSPLGQSSSHYEQY
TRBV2	ASSGPDPLLRDTQY